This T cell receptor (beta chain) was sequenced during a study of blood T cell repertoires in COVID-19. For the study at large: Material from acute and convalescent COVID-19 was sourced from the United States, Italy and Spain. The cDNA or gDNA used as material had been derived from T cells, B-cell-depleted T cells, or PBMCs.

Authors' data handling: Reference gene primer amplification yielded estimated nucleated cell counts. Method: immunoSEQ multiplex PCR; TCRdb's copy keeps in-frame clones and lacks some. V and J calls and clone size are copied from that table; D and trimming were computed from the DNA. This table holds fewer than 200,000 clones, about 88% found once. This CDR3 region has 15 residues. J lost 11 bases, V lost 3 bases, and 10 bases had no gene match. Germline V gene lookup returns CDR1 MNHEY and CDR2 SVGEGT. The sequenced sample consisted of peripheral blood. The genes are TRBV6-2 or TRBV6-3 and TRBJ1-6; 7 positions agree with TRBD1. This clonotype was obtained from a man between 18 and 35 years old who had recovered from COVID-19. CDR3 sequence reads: CASSYTTGKFPPLHF. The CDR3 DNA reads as TGTGCCAGCAGTTATACGACAGGGAAATTTCCACCCCTCCACTTT.